This T cell receptor beta chain was captured in a study of T cell repertoires in cytomegalovirus infection. Study context: Recently identified HLA-C-restricted CMV epitopes were among the peptides used. Shared public TCR beta signatures pointed to both CMV infection and a matching HLA type.

TCRdb processed the reads anew with MiXCR; each CDR3 protein has one entry. The data contain around 710,000 distinct CDR3 sequences, 25% to 30% of them singletons. On this clonotype itself: Its antigen is undetermined.

CDR1 ENHRY and CDR2 SYGVKD come from the germline V gene. The CDR3 is 15 residues long. Between the trimmed V and J ends, which lost 5 bases and 4 bases, there was a span of 15 bases. The specimen was cultured CD8+ T cells from PBMCs, collected from culture after CMV antigen stimulation. The chain joins TRBV10-3 to TRBJ1-5; TRBD1 might be the D (5 bases). The source of this sequence is a human donor in good health (CMV status not recorded). Some clones in this sample may be carry-over from other donors' samples. CDR3 sequence (DNA): TGTGCCATCAGTATAGGGACGGGAACGAATCAGCCCCAGCATTTT. It encodes CAISIGTGTNQPQHF.